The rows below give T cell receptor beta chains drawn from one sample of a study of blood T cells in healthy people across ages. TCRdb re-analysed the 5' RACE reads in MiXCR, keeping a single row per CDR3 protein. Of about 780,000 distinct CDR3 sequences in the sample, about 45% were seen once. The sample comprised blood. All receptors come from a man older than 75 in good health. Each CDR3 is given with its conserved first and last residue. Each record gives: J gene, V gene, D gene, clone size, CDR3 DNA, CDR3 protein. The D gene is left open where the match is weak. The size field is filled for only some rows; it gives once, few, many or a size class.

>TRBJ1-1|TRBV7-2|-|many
TGTGCCAGCAGCCCTGAACGACTCTTGAACACTGAAGCTTTCTTT
CASSPERLLNTEAFF
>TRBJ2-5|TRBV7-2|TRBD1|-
TGTGCCAGCAGCTTAGGACGTGGACAGGGGAAGGGAGAGACCCAGTACTTC
CASSLGRGQGKGETQYF
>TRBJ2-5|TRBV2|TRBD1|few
TGTGCCAGCACCTGGGACAGGGTCTATGAGCAGTACTTC
CASTWDRVYEQYF
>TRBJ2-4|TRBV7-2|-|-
TGTGCCAGCAGCTTAGGACCCTCCGGTGGGGTGGCCAAAAACATTCAGTACTTC
CASSLGPSGGVAKNIQYF
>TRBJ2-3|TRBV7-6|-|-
TGTGCCAGCAGGAGGGGGACTAACACAGATACGCAGTATTTT
CASRRGTNTDTQYF
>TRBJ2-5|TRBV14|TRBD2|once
TGTGCCAGCAGCCAAGGGACTAGCGGGAGGTCCGACAATGAGCAGTACTTC
CASSQGTSGRSDNEQYF
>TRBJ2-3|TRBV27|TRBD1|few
TGTGCCAGCGCCAATACACAGGGGGATACGCAGTATTTT
CASANTQGDTQYF
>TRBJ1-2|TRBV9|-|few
TGTGCCAGCAGCGTAGCTACGGGAGCTAACTATGGCTACACCTTC
CASSVATGANYGYTF
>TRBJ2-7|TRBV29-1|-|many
TGCAGCGTTAGCAGTGGGAGCGAGCAGTACTTC
CSVSSGSEQYF
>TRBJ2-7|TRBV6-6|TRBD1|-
TGTGCCAGCAGACGGGGACAGGGGGATACCTACGAGCAGTACTTC
CASRRGQGDTYEQYF
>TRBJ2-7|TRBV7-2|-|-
TGTACCAGCAGCTTAGACCGGGGATCCTACGAGCAGTACTTC
CTSSLDRGSYEQYF
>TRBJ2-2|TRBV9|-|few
TGTGCCAGCAGCACTCACCCGACCGGGACACAGGAGCTGTTTTTT
CASSTHPTGTQELFF
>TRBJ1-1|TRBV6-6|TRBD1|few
TGTGCCAGCAACCCGGGACAGCCTCTACCTGAAGCTTTCTTT
CASNPGQPLPEAFF
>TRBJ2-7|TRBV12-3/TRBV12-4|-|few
TGTGCCAGCAGTTTTTCCCCACCGAGAAAAATAAGAAACGAGCAGTACTTC
CASSFSPPRKIRNEQYF
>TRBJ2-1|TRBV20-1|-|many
TGCAGTGCTAGCAGCCGCGGAGAGCAGTTCTTC
CSASSRGEQFF
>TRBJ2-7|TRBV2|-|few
TGTGCCAGCAGTGAACCCGGGACCGACTACGAGCAGTACTTC
CASSEPGTDYEQYF
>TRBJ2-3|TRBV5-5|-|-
TGTGCCAGCAGCTTGGGCGGACGAGCTAGCACAGATACGCAGTATTTT
CASSLGGRASTDTQYF
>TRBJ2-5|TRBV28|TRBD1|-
TGTGTCGGGACAGGGGTTCAAAAGACCCAGTACTTC
CVGTGVQKTQYF
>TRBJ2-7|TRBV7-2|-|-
TGTGCCAGCAGCTTAAACCCGGGTAACTACGAGCAGTACTTC
CASSLNPGNYEQYF
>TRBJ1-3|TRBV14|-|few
TGTGCCAGCAGCCATCCCGGCCCTGGAAACACCATATATTTT
CASSHPGPGNTIYF
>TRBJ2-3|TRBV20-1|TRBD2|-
TGCAGTGCTAGTAATTTTGTGGCTAGCGGGGGAGGTACGCAGTATTTT
CSASNFVASGGGTQYF
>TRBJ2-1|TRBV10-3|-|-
TGTGCCATCAGTGACCGAGAGACCCAGTTCTTC
CAISDRETQFF
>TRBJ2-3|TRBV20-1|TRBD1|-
TGCAGTGCTCGACAGGGTGCTAGCACAGATACGCAGTATTTT
CSARQGASTDTQYF
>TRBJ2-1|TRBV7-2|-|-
TGTGCCAGCAGGTCAGCTCCGGTGGATGAGCAGTTCTTC
CASRSAPVDEQFF
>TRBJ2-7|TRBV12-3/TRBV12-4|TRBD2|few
TGTGCCAGCAGCGAGACTAGCGGGTACGAGCAGTACTTC
CASSETSGYEQYF
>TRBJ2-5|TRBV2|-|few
TGTGCCAGCAGTTCCGATGGGACCCAGTACTTC
CASSSDGTQYF
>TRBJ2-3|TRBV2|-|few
TGTGCCAGCAGTGCCGAGGCTTTTTCAGATACGCAGTATTTT
CASSAEAFSDTQYF
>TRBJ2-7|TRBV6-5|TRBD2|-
TGTGCCAGCAGTTACGGCAGGGAGGGCGGCGAGCAGTACTTC
CASSYGREGGEQYF
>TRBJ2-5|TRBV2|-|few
TGTGCCATACAACCCGGGACGAATCAAGAGACCCAGTACTTC
CAIQPGTNQETQYF
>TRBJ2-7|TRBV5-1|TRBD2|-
TGCGCCAGCATGACGGGAGGGCAAGGGAATGAGCAGTACTTC
CASMTGGQGNEQYF
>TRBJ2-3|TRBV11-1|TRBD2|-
TGTGCCAGCAGCGCGGGACTAGCAGAACCTCGCACAGATACGCAGTATTTT
CASSAGLAEPRTDTQYF
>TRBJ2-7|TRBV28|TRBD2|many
TGTGCCAGCAGTTTTGTTGCGGGGGGCGAGCAGTACTTC
CASSFVAGGEQYF
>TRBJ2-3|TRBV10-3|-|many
TGTGCCATCAGTGGGGCCCGGGGCCCCCGGACAGATACGCAGTATTTT
CAISGARGPRTDTQYF
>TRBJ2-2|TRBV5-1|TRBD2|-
TGCGCCAGCAGCTTGGTTTCTAGCGGAGACACCGGGGAGCTGTTTTTT
CASSLVSSGDTGELFF
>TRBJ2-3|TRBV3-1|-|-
TGTGCCAGCAGTGATGGGGGGTTGAGCACAGATACGCAGTATTTT
CASSDGGLSTDTQYF
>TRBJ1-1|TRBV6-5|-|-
TGTGTCACCCAGACTTGGGGGGCCTTCACTGAAGCTTTCTTT
CVTQTWGAFTEAFF
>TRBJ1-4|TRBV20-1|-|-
TGCAGTACGGAGCCTGGGAATGTAGTTGAAAAACTGTTTTTT
CSTEPGNVVEKLFF